This T cell receptor beta chain emerged from a study of beta chain features in type 1 diabetes. Study outcomes and limitations: cDNA-based reads could over-represent cells with high TCR expression. Within the patient group, naive, central memory and Treg TCRB repertoires appeared more similar to each other than within healthy donors.

Germline V gives CDR1 MNHEY, CDR2 SVGAGI. The CDR3 totals 12 residues. V lost 7 bases, J lost 8 bases, and 2 bases stayed unmatched. This clone was found a few times. Its antigen is unknown. Investigators reverse transcribed all isolated RNA, so they sequenced expressed TCRB transcripts. Measured with immunoSEQ multiplex PCR; TCRdb has only the in-frame clones, and not every one. The sample has about 300,000 clones; 8% are singletons. The V call is TRBV6-5, the J call TRBJ2-1; 10 positions match TRBD1. Sequencing input: central memory CD4+ T cells from blood. The clonotype was recovered from a woman aged 18 to 35 in good health. The CDR3 loop is CASTTGGHEQFF. DNA for the CDR3: TGTGCCAGCACGACAGGGGGCCATGAGCAGTTCTTC.